This TCR beta chain derives from a study of cytomegalovirus exposure and HLA in healthy donors. V was trimmed by 6 bases and J by 2 bases, leaving 11 bases between them. This CDR3 region has 13 residues. Germline-derived CDR1 and CDR2 are ENHRY and SYGVKD. Vbeta (60) and Jbeta (13) primers were used in the PCR. Using immunoSEQ multiplex PCR, the repertoire was profiled, and TCRdb retains in-frame clones only, with some absent. The sample has some 160,000 clones, around 81% seen once. The sequencing input was PBMCs. This chain uses TRBV10-3 with TRBJ2-7; tentative D call: TRBD2 (6 bases). This receptor was identified in a man aged 35 to 55 in good health and CMV-seronegative. The CDR3 region is CAIRASEAYEQYF. The CDR3 nucleotides read TGTGCCATCAGGGCTAGCGAAGCCTACGAGCAGTACTTC.